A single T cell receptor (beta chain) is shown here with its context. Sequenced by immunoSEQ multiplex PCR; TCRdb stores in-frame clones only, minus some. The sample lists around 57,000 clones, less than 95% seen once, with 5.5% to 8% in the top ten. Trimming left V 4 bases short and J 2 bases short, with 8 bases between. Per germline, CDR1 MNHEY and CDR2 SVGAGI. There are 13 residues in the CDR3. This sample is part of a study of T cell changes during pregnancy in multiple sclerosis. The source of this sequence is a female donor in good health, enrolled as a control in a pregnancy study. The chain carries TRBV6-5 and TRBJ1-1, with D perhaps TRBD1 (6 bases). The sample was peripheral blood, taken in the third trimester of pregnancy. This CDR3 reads CASSSRGNTEAFF. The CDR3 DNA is TGTGCCAGCAGTTCCAGGGGTAACACTGAAGCTTTCTTT.